Listed below are T cell receptor beta chains from one sample, sequenced in a study of metastatic and nonmetastatic thyroid tumors. TCRdb redid the clone calls on the PCR reads using MiXCR. The data hold roughly 19,000 clones, with approximately 24% observed a single time. Sample: tumor tissue. The receptors were sampled from a male donor with papillary thyroid cancer or a benign thyroid nodule (not recorded which). Some clones in this sample may be carry-over from other donors' samples. The CDR3 runs from the conserved cysteine through the conserved F or W. D genes are given only for firm matches. Some rows mark clone size as missing; the rest say once, few, many or name a class of expanded clone.

D: TRBD1
size: NA
V: TRBV28
J: TRBJ2-7
DNA: TGTGCCAGCAGACCCAAGAGGACAGGAGCCTACGAGCAGTACTTC
CDR3: CASRPKRTGAYEQYF

D: NA
size: many
V: TRBV24-1
J: TRBJ2-1
DNA: TGTGCCACCAGTGCCCCGGAGGGGGGCCACGAGCAGTTCTTC
CDR3: CATSAPEGGHEQFF

D: NA
size: few
V: TRBV6-1
J: TRBJ2-2
DNA: TGTGCCAGCAGTGGACAGGACACCGGGGAGCTGTTTTTT
CDR3: CASSGQDTGELFF

D: NA
size: many
V: TRBV12-3/TRBV12-4
J: TRBJ1-1
DNA: TGTGCCAGCAGCCAAGACAGGATGAACACTGAAGCTTTCTTT
CDR3: CASSQDRMNTEAFF

D: TRBD1
size: many
V: TRBV7-9
J: TRBJ2-3
DNA: TGTGCCAGCAGCCCCTCAGGACAGGGGGCATGGACAGATACGCAGTATTTT
CDR3: CASSPSGQGAWTDTQYF

D: NA
size: many
V: TRBV20-1
J: TRBJ2-7
DNA: TGCAGTGCTAGAGTAGGGCAGGGGGGGTACTACGAGCAGTACTTC
CDR3: CSARVGQGGYYEQYF

D: NA
size: many
V: TRBV11-3
J: TRBJ1-1
DNA: TGTGCCAGCAGCACGCGAACTGAAGCTTTCTTT
CDR3: CASSTRTEAFF

D: TRBD2
size: many
V: TRBV11-1
J: TRBJ2-1
DNA: TGTGCCAGCGGGGTAGCGGGAGTGGTCTATGAGCAGTTCTTC
CDR3: CASGVAGVVYEQFF

D: NA
size: NA
V: TRBV6-1
J: TRBJ1-6
DNA: TGTGCCAGCAGGAGGGGACAATATAATTCACCCCTCCACTTT
CDR3: CASRRGQYNSPLHF

D: NA
size: once
V: TRBV5-1
J: TRBJ1-6
DNA: TGCGCCAGTACCGGTACAGATTCTCCACCCCTCCACTTT
CDR3: CASTGTDSPPLHF

D: NA
size: many
V: TRBV4-3
J: TRBJ1-2
DNA: TGCGCCAGCAGCCAAGAACGTCGCAGCGCTAACTATGGCTACACCTTC
CDR3: CASSQERRSANYGYTF

D: TRBD1
size: many
V: TRBV18
J: TRBJ1-1
DNA: TGTGCCAGCTCACCACGCGGACAGGGCGCTGAAGCTTTCTTT
CDR3: CASSPRGQGAEAFF

D: NA
size: many
V: TRBV30
J: TRBJ1-6
DNA: TGTGCCTGGAGTCCACAAGGTGATGCACCCCTCCACTTT
CDR3: CAWSPQGDAPLHF

D: NA
size: NA
V: TRBV27
J: TRBJ2-5
DNA: TGTGTCAGCAGTTCCTTACAAGGTGAAGAGACCGAGTACTTC
CDR3: CVSSSLQGEETEYF

D: TRBD1
size: large
V: TRBV28
J: TRBJ1-6
DNA: TGTGCCAGCAGGGGGACAGAACCAACCAATTCACCCCTCCACTTT
CDR3: CASRGTEPTNSPLHF

D: NA
size: many
V: TRBV10-3
J: TRBJ2-3
DNA: TGTGCCATCAGTGTCTCCAGGGCAGATACGCAGTATTTT
CDR3: CAISVSRADTQYF

D: NA
size: NA
V: TRBV6-1
J: TRBJ1-5
DNA: TGTGCCAGCAGTCCACGATGGGAAAGCAATCAGCCCCAGCATTTT
CDR3: CASSPRWESNQPQHF

D: NA
size: NA
V: TRBV20-1
J: TRBJ1-2
DNA: TGCAGTGCTAGAGATGTCCTGGGGAAATCAATGGGCAACACCTTC
CDR3: CSARDVLGKSMGNTF

D: NA
size: NA
V: TRBV11-3
J: TRBJ2-7
DNA: TGTGCCAACAGTCGCGGCCACCCCTCCTACGAGCAGTACTTC
CDR3: CANSRGHPSYEQYF

D: NA
size: few
V: TRBV28
J: TRBJ2-7
DNA: TGTGCCAGCAGAAAACCAGGGACCTACGATCAGTACTTC
CDR3: CASRKPGTYDQYF

D: NA
size: NA
V: TRBV15
J: TRBJ1-5
DNA: TGTGCAACCAGCAGAGACTTTTGCGGGGCTAGCAATCAGCCCCAGCATTTT
CDR3: CATSRDFCGASNQPQHF

D: TRBD1
size: many
V: TRBV6-5
J: TRBJ2-1
DNA: TGTGCCAGCAGTCCTACGCTACAGGGGGCGGCCTACAATGAGCAGTTCTTC
CDR3: CASSPTLQGAAYNEQFF

D: NA
size: many
V: TRBV18
J: TRBJ2-1
DNA: TGTGCCAGCTCACCACCGTCCGGAGGTCGCAATGAGCAGTTCTTC
CDR3: CASSPPSGGRNEQFF